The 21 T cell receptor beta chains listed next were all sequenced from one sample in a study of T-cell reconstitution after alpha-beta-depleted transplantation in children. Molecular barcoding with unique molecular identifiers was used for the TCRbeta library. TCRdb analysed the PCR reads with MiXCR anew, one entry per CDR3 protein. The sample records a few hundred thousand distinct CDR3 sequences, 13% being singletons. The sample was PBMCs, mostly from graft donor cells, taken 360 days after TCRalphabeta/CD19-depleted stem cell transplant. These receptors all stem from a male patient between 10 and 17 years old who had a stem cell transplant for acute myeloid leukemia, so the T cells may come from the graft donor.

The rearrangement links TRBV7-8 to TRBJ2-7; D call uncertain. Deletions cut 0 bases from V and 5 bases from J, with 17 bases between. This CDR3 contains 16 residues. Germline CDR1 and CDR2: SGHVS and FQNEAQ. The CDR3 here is CASSLARLGINDEQYF. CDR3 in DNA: TGTGCCAGCAGCTTAGCTCGTTTAGGGATTAACGACGAGCAGTACTTC. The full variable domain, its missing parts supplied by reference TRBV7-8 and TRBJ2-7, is GAGVSQSPRYKVAKRGQDVALRCDPISGHVSLFWYQQALGQGPEFLTYFQNEAQLDKSGLPSDRFFAERPEGSVSTLKIQRTQQEDSAVYLCASSLARLGINDEQYFGPGTRLTVT.

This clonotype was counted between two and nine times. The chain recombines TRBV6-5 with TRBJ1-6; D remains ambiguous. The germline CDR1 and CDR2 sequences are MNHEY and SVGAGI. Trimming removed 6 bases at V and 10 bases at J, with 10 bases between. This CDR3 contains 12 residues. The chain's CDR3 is CASRQVDSPLHF. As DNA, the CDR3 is TGTGCCAGCAGACAAGTTGACTCACCCCTCCACTTT.

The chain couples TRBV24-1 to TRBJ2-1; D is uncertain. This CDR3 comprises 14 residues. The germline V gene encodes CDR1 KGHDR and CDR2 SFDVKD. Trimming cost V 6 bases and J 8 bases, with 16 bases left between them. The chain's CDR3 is CATSNSFISHEQFF. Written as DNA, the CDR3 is TGTGCCACCAGTAACTCATTTATTTCGCATGAGCAGTTCTTC.

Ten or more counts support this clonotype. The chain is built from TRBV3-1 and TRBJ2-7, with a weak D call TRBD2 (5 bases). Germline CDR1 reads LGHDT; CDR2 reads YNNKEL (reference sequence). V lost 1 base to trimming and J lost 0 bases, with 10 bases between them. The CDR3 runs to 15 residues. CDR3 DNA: TGTGCCAGCAGCCAAGCGGGGTCCTCCTCCTACGAGCAGTACTTC. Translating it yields CASSQAGSSSYEQYF.

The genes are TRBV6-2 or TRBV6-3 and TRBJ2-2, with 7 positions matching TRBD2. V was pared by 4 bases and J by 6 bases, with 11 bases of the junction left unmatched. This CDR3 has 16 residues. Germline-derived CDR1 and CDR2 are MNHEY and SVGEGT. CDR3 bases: TGTGCCAGCAGTTCCCGGACTAGTGTTGTCGCCGGGGAGCTGTTTTTT. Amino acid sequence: CASSSRTSVVAGELFF.

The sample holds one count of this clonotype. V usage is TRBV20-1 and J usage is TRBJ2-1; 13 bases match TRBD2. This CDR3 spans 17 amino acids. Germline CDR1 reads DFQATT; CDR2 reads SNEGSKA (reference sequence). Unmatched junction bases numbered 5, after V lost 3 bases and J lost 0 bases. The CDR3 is CSARGLAGRSSYNEQFF. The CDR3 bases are TGCAGTGCTAGGGGACTAGCGGGAAGGAGCTCCTACAATGAGCAGTTCTTC.

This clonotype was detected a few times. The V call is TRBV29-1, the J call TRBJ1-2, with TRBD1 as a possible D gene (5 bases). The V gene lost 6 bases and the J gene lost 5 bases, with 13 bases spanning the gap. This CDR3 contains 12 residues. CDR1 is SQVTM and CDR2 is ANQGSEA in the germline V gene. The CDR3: CSVVLGVYGYTF. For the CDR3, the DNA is TGCAGCGTCGTACTGGGGGTTTATGGCTACACCTTC.

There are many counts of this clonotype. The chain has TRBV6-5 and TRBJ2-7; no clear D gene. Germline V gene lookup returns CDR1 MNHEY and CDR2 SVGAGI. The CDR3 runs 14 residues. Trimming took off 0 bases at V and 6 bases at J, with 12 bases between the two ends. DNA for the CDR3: TGTGCCAGCAGTTACTCGAGCTCCTCGATCGAGCAGTACTTC. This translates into CASSYSSSSIEQYF.

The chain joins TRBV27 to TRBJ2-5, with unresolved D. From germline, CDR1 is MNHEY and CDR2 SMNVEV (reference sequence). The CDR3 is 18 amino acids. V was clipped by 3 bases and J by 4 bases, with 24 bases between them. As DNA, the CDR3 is TGTGCCAGCAGTTTTAAAGAACCACAGCGCACCTTGAGAGAGACCCAGTACTTC. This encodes CASSFKEPQRTLRETQYF.

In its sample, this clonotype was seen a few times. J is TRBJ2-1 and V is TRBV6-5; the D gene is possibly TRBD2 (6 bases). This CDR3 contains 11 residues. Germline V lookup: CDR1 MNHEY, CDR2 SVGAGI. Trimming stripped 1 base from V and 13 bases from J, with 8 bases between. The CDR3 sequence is CASSYLGLQFF. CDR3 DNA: TGTGCCAGCAGTTACTTGGGACTTCAGTTCTTC.

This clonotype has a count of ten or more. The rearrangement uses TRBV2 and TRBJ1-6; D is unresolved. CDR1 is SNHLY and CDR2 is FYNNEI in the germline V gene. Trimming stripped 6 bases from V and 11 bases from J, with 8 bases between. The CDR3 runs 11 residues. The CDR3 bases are TGTGCCAGCAGCCTCGGGGCACCCCTCCACTTT. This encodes CASSLGAPLHF.

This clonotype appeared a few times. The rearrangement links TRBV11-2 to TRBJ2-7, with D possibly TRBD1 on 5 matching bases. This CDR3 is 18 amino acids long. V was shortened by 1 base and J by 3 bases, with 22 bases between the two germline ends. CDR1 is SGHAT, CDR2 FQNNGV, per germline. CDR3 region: CASSLVGPDTSQFYEQYF. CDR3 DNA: TGTGCCAGCAGCTTAGTGGGTCCGGACACCAGTCAGTTCTACGAGCAGTACTTC.

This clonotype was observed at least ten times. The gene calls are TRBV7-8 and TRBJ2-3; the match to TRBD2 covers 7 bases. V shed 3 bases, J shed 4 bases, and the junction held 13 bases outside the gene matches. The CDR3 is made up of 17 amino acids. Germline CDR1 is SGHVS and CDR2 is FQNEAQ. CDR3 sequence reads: CASSFSSISGLPDTQYF. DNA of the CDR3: TGTGCCAGCAGCTTTTCATCGATTAGCGGGCTCCCAGATACGCAGTATTTT.

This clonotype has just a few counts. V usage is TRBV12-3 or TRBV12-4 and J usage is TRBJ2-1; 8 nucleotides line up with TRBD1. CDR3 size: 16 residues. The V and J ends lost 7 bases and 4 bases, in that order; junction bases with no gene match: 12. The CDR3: CASTSGQGRQYNEQFF. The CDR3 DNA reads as TGTGCCAGCACCTCCGGACAGGGCCGGCAATACAATGAGCAGTTCTTC.

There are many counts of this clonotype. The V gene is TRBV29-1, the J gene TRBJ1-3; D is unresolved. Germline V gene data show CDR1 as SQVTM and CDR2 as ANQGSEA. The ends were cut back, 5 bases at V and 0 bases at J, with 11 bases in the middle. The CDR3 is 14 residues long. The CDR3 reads CSVLKVNSGNTIYF. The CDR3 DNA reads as TGCAGCGTTTTGAAGGTTAACTCTGGAAACACCATATATTTT.

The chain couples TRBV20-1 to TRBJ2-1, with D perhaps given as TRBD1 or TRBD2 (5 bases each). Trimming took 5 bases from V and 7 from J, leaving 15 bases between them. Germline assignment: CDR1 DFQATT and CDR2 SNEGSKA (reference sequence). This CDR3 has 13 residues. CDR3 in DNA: TGCAGTGCTCGCCCGGGACGATATAATGAGCAGTTCTTC. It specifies CSARPGRYNEQFF.

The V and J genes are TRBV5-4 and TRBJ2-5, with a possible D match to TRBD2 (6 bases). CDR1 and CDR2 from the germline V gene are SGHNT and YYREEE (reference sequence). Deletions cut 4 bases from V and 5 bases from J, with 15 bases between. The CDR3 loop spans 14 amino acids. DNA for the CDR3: TGTGCCAGCAGCGGAGGGATGCCGGGTGAGACCCAGTACTTC. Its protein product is CASSGGMPGETQYF.

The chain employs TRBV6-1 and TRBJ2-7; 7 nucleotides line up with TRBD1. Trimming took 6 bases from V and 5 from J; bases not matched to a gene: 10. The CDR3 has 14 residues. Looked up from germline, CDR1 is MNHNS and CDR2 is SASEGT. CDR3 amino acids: CASRQDRAPNEQYF. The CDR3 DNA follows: TGTGCCAGCAGACAAGACAGGGCTCCAAACGAGCAGTACTTC.

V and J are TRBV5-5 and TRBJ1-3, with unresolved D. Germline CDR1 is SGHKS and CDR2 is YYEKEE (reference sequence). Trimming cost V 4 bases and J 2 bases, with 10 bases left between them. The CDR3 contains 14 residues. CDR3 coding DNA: TGTGCCAGCAGCCGGGATAGCACTGGAAACACCATATATTTT. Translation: CASSRDSTGNTIYF.

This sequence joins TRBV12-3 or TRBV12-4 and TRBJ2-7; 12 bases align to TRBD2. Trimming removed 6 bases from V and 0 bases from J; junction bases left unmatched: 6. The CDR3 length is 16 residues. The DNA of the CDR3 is TGTGCCAGCAGCGGGACTAGCGGGTTTGGCTCCTACGAGCAGTACTTC. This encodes CASSGTSGFGSYEQYF.

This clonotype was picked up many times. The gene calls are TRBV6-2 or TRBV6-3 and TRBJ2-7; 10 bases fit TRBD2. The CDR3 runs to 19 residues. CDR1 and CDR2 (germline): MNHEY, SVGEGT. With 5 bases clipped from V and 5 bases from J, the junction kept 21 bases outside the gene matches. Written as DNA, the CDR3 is TGTGCCAGCAGTCCATGGACACTTCGTCTAGCGGGAGCCCCCCACGAGCAGTACTTC. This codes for CASSPWTLRLAGAPHEQYF.